Shown below are 4 T cell receptor beta chains from a single sample sequenced in a study of cytomegalovirus exposure and HLA in healthy donors (dated by TCRdb to 2016 to 2017). The receptor library was made with the immunoSEQ multiplex PCR assay. As stored in TCRdb, this immuneACCESS dataset retains in-frame rearrangements with V and J assigned. A fraction of the clones does not appear; measured against another copy, unresolved V genes explain less than half of the discrepancy, and the remainder lacks a known reason. The sample table lists about 250,000 clones, roughly nine tenths of them with a count of one. In total, the top ten clones hold 9.5% to 15% of the sample. Sequencing used PBMCs. The receptors were gathered from a man between 18 and 29 years old in good health and CMV-seropositive.

The chain has TRBV29-1 and TRBJ1-2; the D is unclear. Trimming stripped 5 bases from V and 4 bases from J, with 11 bases between. CDR3 length equals 12 residues. Germline lookup yields CDR1 SQVTM and CDR2 ANQGSEA. The CDR3 coding sequence is TGCAGCGTTAAGGGTGGGTCCTATGGCTACACCTTC. As protein: CSVKGGSYGYTF.

This clone showed up just once. Written as DNA, the CDR3 is TGTGCCAGCAGCTCTGCTGGCGCGAGCTCCTACAATGAGCAGTTCTTC. Translating it yields CASSSAGASSYNEQFF. The chain couples TRBV5-4 to TRBJ2-1; D unclear. This CDR3 has 16 residues. The V end was cut by 3 bases, the J end by 0 bases, with 13 bases between. CDR1 and CDR2 (germline): SGHNT, YYREEE (reference sequence). The variable domain in full, completed from reference TRBV5-4 and TRBJ2-1, reads ETGVTQSPTHLIKTRGQQVTLRCSSQSGHNTVSWYQQALGQGPQFIFQYYREEENGRGNFPPRFSGLQFPNYSSELNVNALELDDSALYLCASSSAGASSYNEQFFGPGTRLTVL.

This clone was seen just once. The rearrangement uses TRBV28 and TRBJ2-7; D is unresolved. Germline loops: CDR1 MDHEN, CDR2 SYDVKM. V lost 6 bases and J lost 3, with 9 bases in between. CDR3 length: 12 amino acids. In nucleotides, the CDR3 is TGTGCCAGCAGCATTTGGGACTACGAGCAGTACTTC. Its protein product is CASSIWDYEQYF.

V gene TRBV19 combines with J gene TRBJ1-1; 9 bases are a match to TRBD1. CDR1 is LNHDA, CDR2 SQIVND, per germline (reference sequence). With V trimmed by 8 bases and J by 2 bases, 9 bases remained unmatched. This CDR3 has 15 amino acids. The CDR3 region is CASLRDREGNTEAFF. CDR3 sequence (DNA): TGTGCCAGTCTCCGGGACAGGGAAGGAAACACTGAAGCTTTCTTT.